Following are 22 T cell receptor beta chains from one sample sequenced in a study of blood T cell repertoires in COVID-19. Generated by immunoSEQ multiplex PCR, the TCRdb table keeps only in-frame clones and is missing some. The sample gives nearly 90,000 clones, around 90% of which show up once; 5% to 7% is in the top ten. The specimen sequenced was peripheral blood. The source of these receptors is a man aged 18 to 30 with COVID-19, enrolled during active disease.

J is TRBJ2-7 and V is TRBV15; TRBD1 might be the D (5 bases). Germline V CDR1 and CDR2: LNHNV, YYDKDF (reference sequence). CDR3 length: 14 residues. The V end lost 3 bases, the J end lost 2 bases, and 11 bases lay between the germline ends. DNA for the CDR3: TGTGCCACCAGCAGGGACAAGGGGACCTACGAGCAGTACTTC. Translating it yields CATSRDKGTYEQYF.

In this sample, this clone turned up once. The genes are TRBV5-6 and TRBJ1-2, with 7 bases that match TRBD1. The CDR3 is 14 amino acids. Trimming at V came to 4 bases and at J to 4 bases, leaving 7 bases not matched to a gene. CDR1 and CDR2 (germline): SGHDT, YYEEEE. Written as DNA, the CDR3 is TGTGCCAGCAGCCAAGGACAGGTTTTCTATGGCTACACCTTC. Translating gives CASSQGQVFYGYTF.

The sample holds one count of this clone. The V and J genes are TRBV7-2 and TRBJ2-7; 11 bases map to TRBD2. This CDR3 spans 15 amino acids. The germline V gene has CDR1 SGHTA and CDR2 FQGNSA. V dropped 4 bases and J dropped 1; count of bases not matched to a gene: 3. CDR3 protein: CASSSGLAASYEQYF. For the CDR3, the DNA is TGTGCCAGCAGCTCGGGACTAGCGGCTTCCTACGAGCAGTACTTC.

V gene TRBV3-1 (or the pseudogene TRBV3-2) combines with J gene TRBJ1-5; D unresolved. The CDR3 runs 13 residues. V was clipped by 1 base and J by 7 bases, with 8 bases between them. Germline CDR1 reads LGHDT; CDR2 reads YNNKEL (reference sequence). The CDR3 reads CASSQGGIQPQHF. CDR3 nucleotides: TGTGCCAGCAGCCAAGGAGGGATCCAGCCCCAGCATTTT.

V is TRBV7-3 and J is TRBJ2-7; the match to TRBD2 covers 10 bases. Germline trimming cut 6 bases from V and 6 bases from J; bases unmatched to any gene: 5. From germline, CDR1 is SGHTA and CDR2 FQGTGA. This CDR3 is 13 amino acids long. The CDR3, as DNA: TGTGCCAGCAGTTTAGCGGGAGGAGGCGAGCAGTACTTC. Translated, it gives CASSLAGGGEQYF.

This clone has more than one count but fewer than ten. The chain employs TRBV28 and TRBJ1-1; unclear D gene. V was clipped by 3 bases and J by 5 bases, with 4 bases between them. The V gene's germline CDR1 is MDHEN and CDR2 SYDVKM. The CDR3 is 11 amino acids. CDR3 bases: TGTGCCAGCAGTTTTCAGACTGAAGCTTTCTTT. Translating it yields CASSFQTEAFF.

On this clone itself: Mismatch with germline at one junction end may stem from a read error. The V gene is TRBV6-6, the J gene TRBJ1-4; TRBD1 aligns across 7 bases. CDR1 MNHNY and CDR2 SVGAGI come from the germline V gene (reference sequence). The CDR3 contains 13 residues. This CDR3 is CASSIQGLEKLLF. In nucleotides, the CDR3 is TGTGCCAGCAGTATACAGGGGTTGGAAAAACTGCTTTTT.

The V call is TRBV28, the J call TRBJ2-7, with 12 bases that match TRBD2. This CDR3 is 15 amino acids long. J was trimmed by 1 base and V by 7 bases; bases with no gene match: 5. The V gene's germline CDR1 is MDHEN and CDR2 SYDVKM. CDR3 in amino acids: CASTLGLAGSYEQYF. For the CDR3, the DNA is TGTGCCAGCACCTTGGGACTAGCGGGTTCCTACGAGCAGTACTTC.

Points on this clone: Since no conserved phenylalanine or tryptophan closes the CDR3, a read error is the likely cause. The limits of the CDR3 on the DNA are not certain, so only TCRdb's listed CDR3 is given. The chain has TRBV27 and TRBJ2-4; TRBD1, the table's D call, lacks a check against the DNA. Counting both end residues, the CDR3 totals 8 amino acids. Germline V gives CDR1 MNHEY, CDR2 SMNVEV (reference sequence). The CDR3 sequence: CARNKGDR.

The V call is TRBV19, the J call TRBJ1-5; D not certain. This CDR3 contains 13 residues. Between the trimmed V and J ends, which lost 2 bases and 7 bases, there was a span of 9 bases. Germline V gives CDR1 LNHDA, CDR2 SQIVND (reference sequence). This CDR3 is CASSIKGGQPQHF. In DNA, the CDR3 is TGTGCCAGTAGTATAAAGGGAGGGCAGCCCCAGCATTTT.

The chain employs TRBV19 and TRBJ2-3; 7 bases map to TRBD1. The junction had 8 bases not matched to a gene; V was cut back by 6 bases and J by 2 bases. This CDR3 spans 15 amino acids. Germline values: CDR1 LNHDA, CDR2 SQIVND (reference sequence). CDR3 protein: CASSLQTGITDTQYF. CDR3 nucleotide sequence: TGTGCCAGTAGCCTCCAGACAGGGATCACAGATACGCAGTATTTT.

This CDR3 is CASSNGLGHPNEQFF. For the CDR3, the DNA is TGCGCCAGCAGCAATGGACTAGGACACCCCAATGAGCAGTTCTTC. The chain carries TRBV4-3 and TRBJ2-1, with 7 bases that match TRBD2. The junction had 10 bases not matched to a gene; V was cut back by 5 bases and J by 6 bases. Per germline, CDR1 LGHNA and CDR2 YSLEER. CDR3 length equals 15 residues.

The table lists this clone with a count of one. The chain carries TRBV9 and TRBJ2-5; TRBD2 aligns across 10 bases. The CDR3 length is 18 residues. The germline V gene encodes CDR1 SGDLS and CDR2 YYNGEE. The V segment lost 4 bases and the J segment 2 bases; nucleotides outside the gene matches: 14. For the CDR3, the DNA is TGTGCCAGCAGCTCACCCCGGAGGACTAGCGGTATTCAAGAGACCCAGTACTTC. Its protein is CASSSPRRTSGIQETQYF.

The chain is built from TRBV9 and TRBJ2-2; 7 bases fit TRBD2. CDR3 length: 16 residues. The V and J ends lost 3 bases and 1 base, in that order; junction bases with no gene match: 6. The germline gives CDR1 SGDLS, CDR2 YYNGEE. The CDR3 DNA reads as TGTGCCAGCAGCGCCCTAGGACTAGAGAACACCGGGGAGCTGTTTTTT. Encoded protein: CASSALGLENTGELFF.

The V gene is TRBV6-6, the J gene TRBJ2-7; D possibly corresponds to TRBD1 (6 bases). This CDR3 has 13 amino acids. V was clipped by 6 bases and J by 3 bases, with 12 bases between them. CDR1 is MNHNY, CDR2 SVGAGI, per germline (reference sequence). Here the CDR3 DNA reads TGTGCCAGCAGCCAGGGGAAAGACTACGAGCAGTACTTC. It codes for CASSQGKDYEQYF.

This clone has only one observation. This chain connects TRBV10-3 to TRBJ2-3; 9 bases are a match to TRBD2. Germline V gene sequence: CDR1 ENHRY, CDR2 SYGVKD. This CDR3 comprises 17 residues. J was trimmed by 3 bases and V by 10 bases; bases with no gene match: 17. The CDR3 DNA is TGTGCCACCCGCAACCCCATAGCGGGAGATAAGACAGATACGCAGTATTTT. As protein: CATRNPIAGDKTDTQYF.

The rearrangement uses TRBV5-1 and TRBJ2-7; D is possibly TRBD1 (5 bases). The V end lost 0 bases, the J end lost 6 bases, and 13 bases lay between the germline ends. The CDR3 contains 14 residues. Germline lookup yields CDR1 SGHRS and CDR2 YFSETQ. The CDR3 bases are TGCGCCAGCAGCTTGGTATGGGGCCGAAGCGAGCAGTACTTC. It codes for CASSLVWGRSEQYF. Based on the CDR3 plus reference TRBV5-1 and TRBJ2-7, the full variable domain is KAGVTQTPRYLIKTRGQQVTLSCSPISGHRSVSWYQQTPGQGLQFLFEYFSETQRNKGNFPGRFSGRQFSNSRSEMNVSTLELGDSALYLCASSLVWGRSEQYFGPGTRLTVT.

The chain combines TRBV15 with TRBJ2-5, with no clear D. The CDR3 spans 13 residues. The ends were cut back, 1 base at V and 5 bases at J, with 8 bases in the middle. The germline CDR1 and CDR2 sequences are LNHNV and YYDKDF (reference sequence). The CDR3, as DNA: TGTGCCACCAGCAGAGGGGCCGTGGAGACCCAGTACTTC. Translating it yields CATSRGAVETQYF. Together with reference TRBV15 and TRBJ2-5, the CDR3 gives the full variable domain: DAMVIQNPRYQVTQFGKPVTLSCSQTLNHNVMYWYQQKSSQAPKLLFHYYDKDFNNEADTPDNFQSRRPNTSFCFLDIRSPGLGDTAMYLCATSRGAVETQYFGPGTRLLVL.

The gene calls are TRBV11-2 and TRBJ1-1; D is unresolved. CDR1 and CDR2 (germline): SGHAT, FQNNGV. The CDR3 contains 15 residues. Trimming took off 3 bases at V and 0 bases at J, with 11 bases between the two ends. This CDR3 is CASSFYSQLNTEAFF. For the CDR3, the DNA is TGTGCCAGCAGCTTTTACAGCCAGCTGAACACTGAAGCTTTCTTT. The variable domain in full, completed from reference TRBV11-2 and TRBJ1-1, reads EAGVAQSPRYKIIEKRQSVAFWCNPISGHATLYWYQQILGQGPKLLIQFQNNGVVDDSQLPKDRFSAERLKGVDSTLKIQPAKLEDSAVYLCASSFYSQLNTEAFFGQGTRLTVV.

The chain carries TRBV7-9 and TRBJ2-1; D possibly corresponds to TRBD1 (5 bases). The CDR3 is made up of 13 amino acids. V was cut by 6 bases and J by 8 bases, with 14 bases left in between. Germline values: CDR1 SEHNR, CDR2 FQNEAQ (reference sequence). The CDR3 is CASRTQGMDEQFF. The CDR3 DNA follows: TGTGCCAGCAGAACTCAGGGAATGGATGAGCAGTTCTTC.

The J gene is TRBJ1-2, the V gene TRBV6-6; no clear D gene. Trimming removed 3 bases from V and 10 bases from J, with 9 bases in between. The CDR3 sequence is 11 residues long. Germline CDR1 and CDR2: MNHNY and SVGAGI (reference sequence). In DNA form, the CDR3 reads TGTGCCAGCAGTTATTCTTTCGTCTACACCTTC. Encoded protein: CASSYSFVYTF.

J is TRBJ2-7 and V is TRBV28; no clear D gene. CDR1 and CDR2 from the germline V gene are MDHEN and SYDVKM. This CDR3 has 15 residues. Trimming took off 7 bases at V and 5 bases at J, with 21 bases between the two ends. The CDR3 loop reads CASTAPLGLLDEQYF. Here the CDR3 DNA reads TGTGCCAGCACCGCCCCTCTAGGTCTTCTCGACGAGCAGTACTTC.